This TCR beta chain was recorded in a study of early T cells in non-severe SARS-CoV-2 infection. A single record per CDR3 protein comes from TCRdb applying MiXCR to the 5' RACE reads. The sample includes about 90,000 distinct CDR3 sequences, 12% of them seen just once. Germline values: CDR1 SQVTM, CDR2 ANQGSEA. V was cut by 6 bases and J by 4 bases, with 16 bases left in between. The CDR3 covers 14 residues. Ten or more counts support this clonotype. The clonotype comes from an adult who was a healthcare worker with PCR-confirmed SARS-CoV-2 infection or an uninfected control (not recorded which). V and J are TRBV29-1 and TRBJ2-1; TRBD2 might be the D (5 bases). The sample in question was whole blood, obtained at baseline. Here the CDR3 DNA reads TGCAGCGTGGACGGGAATATAGGGTACAATGAGCAGTTCTTC. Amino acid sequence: CSVDGNIGYNEQFF.